The 11 T cell receptor beta chains in this list originate from one sample, sequenced in a study of blood T cells in healthy people across ages. It was with a sample-barcoded 5' primer and a J-beta primer mix that a second PCR of about 7 to 12 cycles was run. Each CDR3 protein gets one entry after TCRdb re-called the 5' RACE reads with MiXCR. The sample includes 1,800,000 or so distinct CDR3 sequences, 39% of them seen just once. The sequenced sample was blood. These receptors were taken from a human donor in good health.

CDR3 sequence: CASSRSSRPLGEGYTF. The CDR3, as DNA: TGTGCCAGCAGCCGTTCTAGTCGTCCCCTAGGGGAGGGCTACACCTTC. The gene calls are TRBV7-2 and TRBJ1-2, with TRBD1 as a possible D gene (5 bases). CDR3 length: 16 amino acids. CDR1 and CDR2 from the germline V gene are SGHTA and FQGNSA. Trimming pared 5 bases from V and 8 bases from J, leaving 24 bases between.

The chain uses TRBV20-1 and TRBJ2-2; TRBD2 matches 14 bases. J lost 3 bases, V lost 4 bases, and 4 bases had no gene match. Germline values: CDR1 DFQATT, CDR2 SNEGSKA (reference sequence). The CDR3 totals 16 residues. CDR3 sequence: CSATTSGGAYTGELFF. CDR3 in DNA: TGCAGTGCTACGACTAGCGGGGGGGCGTACACCGGGGAGCTGTTTTTT.

This sequence joins TRBV7-9 and TRBJ2-3; D remains unclear. Germline CDR1 reads SEHNR; CDR2 reads FQNEAQ (reference sequence). Trimming stripped 2 bases from V and 2 bases from J, with 14 bases between. CDR3 length equals 16 residues. CDR3 loop: CASSLPDTGLTDTQYF. CDR3 sequence (DNA): TGTGCCAGCAGCTTACCGGATACTGGCCTCACAGATACGCAGTATTTT.

The chain carries TRBV15 and TRBJ2-7; possibly TRBD1 or TRBD2 for D (5 bases each). Trimming stripped 4 bases from V and 2 bases from J, with 15 bases between. Per germline, CDR1 LNHNV and CDR2 YYDKDF (reference sequence). The CDR3 runs to 15 residues. CDR3 sequence reads: CATSTIYGTPYEQYF. DNA for the CDR3: TGTGCCACCAGCACCATCTACGGGACCCCCTACGAGCAGTACTTC.

This chain joins TRBV6-1 and TRBJ2-3; the D is unclear. Germline assignment: CDR1 MNHNS and CDR2 SASEGT. This CDR3 has 17 residues. V was trimmed by 8 bases and J by 4 bases, leaving 25 bases between them. The DNA of the CDR3 is TGTGCCAGCTACTCGCCCGGCGGCAGGAAGGTCCCAGATACGCAGTATTTT. Amino acid sequence: CASYSPGGRKVPDTQYF.

The rearrangement uses TRBV4-2 and TRBJ2-4; maybe TRBD2 (6 bases). The V and J ends lost 0 bases and 6 bases respectively, with 18 bases between them. Germline CDR1 and CDR2: LGHNA and YNFKEQ. CDR3 length: 17 amino acids. CDR3 bases: TGTGCCAGCAGCCAAGAGGAGGCCATGGGGGAGGCAAACATTCAGTACTTC. Protein product: CASSQEEAMGEANIQYF.

This chain links TRBV11-3 with TRBJ1-2, with D tentatively TRBD1 (6 bases). The CDR3 contains 15 residues. Per germline, CDR1 SGHNT and CDR2 YENEEA. V was pared by 5 bases and J by 3 bases, with 16 bases between. This CDR3 is CASSRTQGFDYGYTF. CDR3 sequence (DNA): TGTGCCAGCAGCCGGACCCAGGGGTTCGACTATGGCTACACCTTC.

This chain joins TRBV5-1 and TRBJ2-3; possibly TRBD1 for D (7 bases). Germline V gene lookup returns CDR1 SGHRS and CDR2 YFSETQ. CDR3 length equals 13 residues. Trimming took off 2 bases at V and 14 bases at J, with 18 bases between the two ends. This chain's CDR3 is CASSFPGGLQAYF. For the CDR3, the DNA is TGCGCCAGCAGCTTTCCAGGGGGACTCCAGGCGTATTTT. The variable domain in full, completed from reference TRBV5-1 and TRBJ2-3, reads KAGVTQTPRYLIKTRGQQVTLSCSPISGHRSVSWYQQTPGQGLQFLFEYFSETQRNKGNFPGRFSGRQFSNSRSEMNVSTLELGDSALYLCASSFPGGLQAYFGPGTRLTVL.

This clonotype showed up just a few times. This sequence joins TRBV7-2 and TRBJ1-3, with 8 nucleotides matching TRBD1. CDR1 is SGHTA, CDR2 FQGNSA, per germline. This CDR3 spans 18 amino acids. Trimming at V came to 1 base and at J to 4 bases, leaving 12 bases not matched to a gene. In DNA, the CDR3 is TGTGCCAGCAGCTTAGGGCCCCCCGGACAGGGAAACGGAAACACCATATATTTT. Protein sequence: CASSLGPPGQGNGNTIYF.

V usage is TRBV7-2 and J usage is TRBJ2-5; 9 bases are a match to TRBD2. TRBJ2-7 matches the DNA end more closely, so the J call is doubtful. The CDR3 is made up of 16 amino acids. Germline-derived CDR1 and CDR2 are SGHTA and FQGNSA. CDR3 nucleotides: TGTGCCAGCAGCCAGGGGCTAGCGGGGACCCGAGGCGAGCAGTACTTC. It translates to CASSQGLAGTRGEQYF.

The chain links TRBV11-2 to TRBJ1-1; weak D call: TRBD1 (5 bases). Germline-derived CDR1 and CDR2 are SGHAT and FQNNGV. The germline V and J ends were trimmed by 4 bases and 10 bases, with 19 bases remaining between them. The CDR3 totals 14 residues. This CDR3 reads CASSSIKGFPGAFF. The CDR3 bases are TGTGCCAGCAGCTCAATAAAGGGGTTCCCGGGAGCTTTCTTT. Combining the CDR3 with reference TRBV11-2 and TRBJ1-1 gives the whole variable domain EAGVAQSPRYKIIEKRQSVAFWCNPISGHATLYWYQQILGQGPKLLIQFQNNGVVDDSQLPKDRFSAERLKGVDSTLKIQPAKLEDSAVYLCASSSIKGFPGAFFGQGTRLTVV.